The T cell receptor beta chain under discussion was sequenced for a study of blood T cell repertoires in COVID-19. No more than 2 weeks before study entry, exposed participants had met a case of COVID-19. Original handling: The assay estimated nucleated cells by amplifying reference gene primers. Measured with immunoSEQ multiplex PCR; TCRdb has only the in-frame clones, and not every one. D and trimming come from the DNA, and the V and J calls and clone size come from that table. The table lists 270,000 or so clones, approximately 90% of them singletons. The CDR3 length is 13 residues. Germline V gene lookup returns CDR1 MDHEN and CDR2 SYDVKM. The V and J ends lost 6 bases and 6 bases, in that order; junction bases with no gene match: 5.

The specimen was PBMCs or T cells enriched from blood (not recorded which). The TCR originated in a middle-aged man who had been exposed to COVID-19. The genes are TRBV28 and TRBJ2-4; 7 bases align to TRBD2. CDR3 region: CASRVGTINIQYF. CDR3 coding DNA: TGTGCCAGCAGGGTCGGGACTATAAACATTCAGTACTTC.